This T cell receptor beta chain originates from a study of neurological immune-mediated disorders. TCRdb independently ran MiXCR on the 5' RACE reads; one entry per CDR3 protein. The sample consists of 45,000 to 60,000 distinct CDR3 sequences, roughly 13% of them appearing once. As for time point: longitudinal time-point 3. Germline V gene sequence: CDR1 KGHSH, CDR2 LQKENI. This CDR3 spans 14 amino acids. V gave up 3 bases and J gave up 0 bases, with 3 bases separating them. Sequencing used PBMCs. This TCR came from a male donor with HTLV-1-associated myelopathy (HAM/TSP). The J gene is TRBJ2-6, the V gene TRBV18; D unresolved. The CDR3 sequence is CASSPSSGANVLTF. The CDR3 DNA follows: TGTGCCAGCTCACCGAGCTCTGGGGCCAACGTCCTGACTTTC. Based on the CDR3 plus reference TRBV18 and TRBJ2-6, the full variable domain is NAGVMQNPRHLVRRRGQEARLRCSPMKGHSHVYWYRQLPEEGLKFMVYLQKENIIDESGMPKERFSAEFPKEGPSILRIQQVVRGDSAAYFCASSPSSGANVLTFGAGSRLTVL.